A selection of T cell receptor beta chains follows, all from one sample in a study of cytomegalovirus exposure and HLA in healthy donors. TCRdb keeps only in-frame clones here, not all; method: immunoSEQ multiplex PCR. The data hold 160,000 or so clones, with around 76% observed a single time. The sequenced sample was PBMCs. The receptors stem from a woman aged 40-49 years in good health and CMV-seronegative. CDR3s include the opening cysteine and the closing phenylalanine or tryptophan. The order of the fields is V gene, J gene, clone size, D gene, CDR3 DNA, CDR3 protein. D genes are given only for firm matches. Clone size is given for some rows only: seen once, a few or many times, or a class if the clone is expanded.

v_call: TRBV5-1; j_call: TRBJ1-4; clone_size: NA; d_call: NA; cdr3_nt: TGCGCCAGCAGCGGAGCGGGATCTGGGGCTGAAAAACTGTTTTTT; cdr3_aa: CASSGAGSGAEKLFF
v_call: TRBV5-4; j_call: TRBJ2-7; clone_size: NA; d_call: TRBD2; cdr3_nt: TGTGCCAGCAGCTTGGTAGCGGGAGCTCACCACGAGCAGTACTTC; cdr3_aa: CASSLVAGAHHEQYF
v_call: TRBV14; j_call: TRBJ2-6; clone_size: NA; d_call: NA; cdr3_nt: TGTGCCAGCAGCCAAGATCAGAGGGTCTGGGCCAACGTCCTGACTTTC; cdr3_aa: CASSQDQRVWANVLTF
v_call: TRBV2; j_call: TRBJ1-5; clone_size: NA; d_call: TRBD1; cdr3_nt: TGTGCCAGCAGATTCGGGACAGGACGGGTTCAGCCCCAGCATTTT; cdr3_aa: CASRFGTGRVQPQHF
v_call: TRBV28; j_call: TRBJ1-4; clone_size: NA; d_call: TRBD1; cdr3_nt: TGTGCCAGCAATACCGGGACAGGGGCTGGAGAGAATGAAAAACTGTTTTTT; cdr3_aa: CASNTGTGAGENEKLFF
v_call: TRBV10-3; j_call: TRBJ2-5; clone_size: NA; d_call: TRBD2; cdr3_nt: TGTGCCATTTCCAAAGGGACTAGCGGGGATAAAGAGACCCAGTACTTC; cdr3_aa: CAISKGTSGDKETQYF
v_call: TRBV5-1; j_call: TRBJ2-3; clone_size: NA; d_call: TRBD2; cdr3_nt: TGCGCCAGCAGGACGAGCGGGAGGGTTGGGGATACGCAGTATTTT; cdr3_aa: CASRTSGRVGDTQYF
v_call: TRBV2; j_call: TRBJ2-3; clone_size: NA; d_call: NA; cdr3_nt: TGTGCCAGCAGTGAAGACCAGGGTAGGGGGAATACGCAGTATTTT; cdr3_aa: CASSEDQGRGNTQYF
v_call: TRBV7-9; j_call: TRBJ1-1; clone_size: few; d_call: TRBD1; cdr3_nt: TGTGCCAGCAGCAAGACAGGGGAAACTGAAGCTTTCTTT; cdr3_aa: CASSKTGETEAFF
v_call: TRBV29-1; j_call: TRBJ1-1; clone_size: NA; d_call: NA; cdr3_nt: TGCAGCGTCGGGGTGGTGCGGGCGAACACTGAAGCTTTCTTT; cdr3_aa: CSVGVVRANTEAFF
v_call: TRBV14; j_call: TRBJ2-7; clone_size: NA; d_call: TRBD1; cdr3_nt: TGTGCCAGCAGCCAGGGACAGGATTTCTCCTACGAGCAGTACTTC; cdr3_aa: CASSQGQDFSYEQYF
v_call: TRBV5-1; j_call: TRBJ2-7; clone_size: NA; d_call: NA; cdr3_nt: TGCGCCAGCAGCAATTACGGCCCCGAGAGCGGGCAGTACTTC; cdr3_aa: CASSNYGPESGQYF
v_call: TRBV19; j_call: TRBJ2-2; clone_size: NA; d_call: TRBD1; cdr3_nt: TGTGCCAGTAGTTGGGGACAGGGCCGGTCCGGGGAGCTGTTTTTT; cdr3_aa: CASSWGQGRSGELFF
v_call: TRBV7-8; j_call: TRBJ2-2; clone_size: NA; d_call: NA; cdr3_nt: TGTGCCAGCAGCTTAGCGGGAGGGAACACCGGGGAGCTGTTTTTT; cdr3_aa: CASSLAGGNTGELFF
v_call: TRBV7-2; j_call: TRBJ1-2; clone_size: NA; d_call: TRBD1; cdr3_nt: TGTGCCAGCAGCTCAACAGGGGGCGTTTCTGGCTACACCTTC; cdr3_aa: CASSSTGGVSGYTF
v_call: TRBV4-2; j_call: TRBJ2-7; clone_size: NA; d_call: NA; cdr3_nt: TGTGCCAGCAGCCAAGAAGGCGAGACTCGCCAGTACTTC; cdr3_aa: CASSQEGETRQYF
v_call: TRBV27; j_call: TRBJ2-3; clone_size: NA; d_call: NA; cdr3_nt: TGTGCCAGCAGTTCTACAGATACGCAGTATTTT; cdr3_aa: CASSSTDTQYF
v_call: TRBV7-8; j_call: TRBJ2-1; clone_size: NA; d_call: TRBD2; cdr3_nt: TGTGCCAGCAGCCCCACTAGCGGGTACTCCTACAATGAGCAGTTCTTC; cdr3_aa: CASSPTSGYSYNEQFF
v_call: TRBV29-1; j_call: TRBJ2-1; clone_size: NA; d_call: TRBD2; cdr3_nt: TGCAGCGTCGCAGGGACTAGCGGGAGTCAGCAGTTCTTC; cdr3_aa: CSVAGTSGSQQFF
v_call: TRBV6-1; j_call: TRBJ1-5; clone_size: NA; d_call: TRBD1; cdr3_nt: TGTGCCAGCAGTGGACAGGGGGGCAATCAGCCCCAGCATTTT; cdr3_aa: CASSGQGGNQPQHF
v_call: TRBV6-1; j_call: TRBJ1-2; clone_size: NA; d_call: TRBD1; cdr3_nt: TGTGCCAGCGGACAGGGTTGGCGGTATGGCTACACCTTC; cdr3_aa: CASGQGWRYGYTF
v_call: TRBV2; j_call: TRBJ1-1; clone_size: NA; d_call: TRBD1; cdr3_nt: TGTGCCAGCAGTCTCTCGACAGGGTTGAACACTGAAGCTTTCTTT; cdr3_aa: CASSLSTGLNTEAFF
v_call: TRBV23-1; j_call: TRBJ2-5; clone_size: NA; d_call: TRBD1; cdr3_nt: TGCGCCAGCTGTCTGGACAGGGATGGGGAGACCCAGTACTTC; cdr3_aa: CASCLDRDGETQYF